A selection of T cell receptor beta chains follows, all from one sample in a study of blood T cell repertoires in COVID-19. Repertoires were generated with immunoSEQ multiplex PCR, while TCRdb's copy carries only in-frame clones and drops some. Here the sample spans approximately 300,000 clones, 85% being singletons. Sequenced input: PBMCs or T cells enriched from blood (not recorded which). These receptors all stem from a woman aged 25 to 39 who had been exposed to COVID-19. The CDR3 runs from the conserved cysteine through the conserved F or W. Each record gives: J gene, V gene, CDR3 protein.

j_gene: TRBJ2-2; v_gene: TRBV2; CDR3aa: CASRWDRGNTEELFF
j_gene: TRBJ2-1; v_gene: TRBV2; CDR3aa: CASTPGTGGRNEQFF
j_gene: TRBJ1-2; v_gene: TRBV19; CDR3aa: CASSVWTEPLYGYTF
j_gene: TRBJ1-1; v_gene: TRBV29-1; CDR3aa: CSSSGGGGVNTEAFF
j_gene: TRBJ2-7; v_gene: TRBV9; CDR3aa: CASSVRTSSYEQYF
j_gene: TRBJ1-1; v_gene: TRBV27; CDR3aa: CASKGLLMNTEAFF
j_gene: TRBJ1-6; v_gene: TRBV6-5; CDR3aa: CASRRWTDTNSPLHF
j_gene: TRBJ1-1; v_gene: TRBV4-2; CDR3aa: CASSQDGSEGAFF
j_gene: TRBJ2-2; v_gene: TRBV2; CDR3aa: CASQRLTGELFF
j_gene: TRBJ2-1; v_gene: TRBV27; CDR3aa: CASSIPGTSAYEQFF
j_gene: TRBJ1-1; v_gene: TRBV7-9; CDR3aa: CASSSQVNTEAFF
j_gene: TRBJ2-5; v_gene: TRBV5-4; CDR3aa: CASSLDRGYSGTQYF
j_gene: TRBJ2-3; v_gene: TRBV10-3; CDR3aa: CAISGGLAGFGDTQYF
j_gene: TRBJ1-2; v_gene: TRBV29-1; CDR3aa: CSVDWTGSYGYTF
j_gene: TRBJ1-2; v_gene: TRBV6-5; CDR3aa: CASSYTGGSNYGYTF
j_gene: TRBJ1-1; v_gene: TRBV3-1/TRBV3-2; CDR3aa: CASSQGGKNTEAFF
j_gene: TRBJ1-5; v_gene: TRBV19; CDR3aa: CASKASRGQPQHF
j_gene: TRBJ1-2; v_gene: TRBV30; CDR3aa: CAWRGSGYGYTF
j_gene: TRBJ2-5; v_gene: TRBV11-2; CDR3aa: CASSPTSPQETQYF
j_gene: TRBJ1-6; v_gene: TRBV30; CDR3aa: CAWRQENSPLHF
j_gene: TRBJ1-2; v_gene: TRBV28; CDR3aa: CASSDGQGTYGYTF
j_gene: TRBJ2-3; v_gene: TRBV12-1; CDR3aa: CAGLVLRCTDTQYF
j_gene: TRBJ2-3; v_gene: TRBV28; CDR3aa: CASTRGDTQYF
j_gene: TRBJ1-4; v_gene: TRBV25-1; CDR3aa: CASSEGSQGAEKLFF
j_gene: TRBJ2-7; v_gene: TRBV4-2; CDR3aa: CASSQDTGDYEQYF
j_gene: TRBJ1-5; v_gene: TRBV9; CDR3aa: CASSVGYGSQPQHF
j_gene: TRBJ1-5; v_gene: TRBV2; CDR3aa: CASSMRVGNQPQHF
j_gene: TRBJ1-1; v_gene: TRBV29-1; CDR3aa: CSVDAGSTEAFF
j_gene: TRBJ1-1; v_gene: TRBV30; CDR3aa: CAWRGRESLKAFF
j_gene: TRBJ2-7; v_gene: TRBV28; CDR3aa: CASAPRAYEQYF
j_gene: TRBJ1-1; v_gene: TRBV6-5; CDR3aa: CASNDLRRDGTEAFF
j_gene: TRBJ2-5; v_gene: TRBV5-4; CDR3aa: CASSTRTSAQETQYF
j_gene: TRBJ2-2; v_gene: TRBV7-7; CDR3aa: CASSLASRNTGELFF
j_gene: TRBJ1-4; v_gene: TRBV30; CDR3aa: CAWDRTGNEKLFF
j_gene: TRBJ2-1; v_gene: TRBV11-3; CDR3aa: CASSLEASGLRNNEQFF